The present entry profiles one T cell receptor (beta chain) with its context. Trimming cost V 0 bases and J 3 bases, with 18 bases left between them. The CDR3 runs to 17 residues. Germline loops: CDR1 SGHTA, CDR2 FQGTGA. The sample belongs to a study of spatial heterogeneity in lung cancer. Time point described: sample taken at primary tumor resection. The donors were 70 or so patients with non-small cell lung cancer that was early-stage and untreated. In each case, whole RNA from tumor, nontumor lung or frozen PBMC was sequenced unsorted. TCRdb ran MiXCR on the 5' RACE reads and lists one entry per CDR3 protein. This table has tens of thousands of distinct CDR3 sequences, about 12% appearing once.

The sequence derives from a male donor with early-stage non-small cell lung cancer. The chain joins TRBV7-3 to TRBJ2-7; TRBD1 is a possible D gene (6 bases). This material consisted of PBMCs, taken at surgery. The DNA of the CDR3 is TGTGCCAGCAGCTTAACGAGGGGGACAAACCACCTCTACGAGCAGTACTTC. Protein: CASSLTRGTNHLYEQYF. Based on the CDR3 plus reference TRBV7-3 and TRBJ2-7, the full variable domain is GAGVSQTPSNKVTEKGKYVELRCDPISGHTALYWYRQSLGQGPEFLIYFQGTGAADDSGLPNDRFFAVRPEGSVSTLKIQRTERGDSAVYLCASSLTRGTNHLYEQYFGPGTRLTVT.